Presented here are 3 T cell receptor beta chains from one specimen sequenced in a study of blood T cell repertoires in COVID-19. Only in-frame clones appear in the TCRdb table, and some are missing; sequencing was by immunoSEQ multiplex PCR. Altogether 250,000 to 350,000 clones are present, around 89% being singletons, with the ten largest covering under 15%. Sample: peripheral blood. The receptors derive from a woman between 55 and 75 years old with acute or convalescent COVID-19.

The V gene is TRBV2, the J gene TRBJ1-4; a possible D gene is TRBD1 (6 bases). Germline lookup yields CDR1 SNHLY and CDR2 FYNNEI. Deletions cut 7 bases from V and 7 bases from J, with 13 bases between. This CDR3 spans 13 amino acids. The CDR3 sequence is CASNYREGEKLFF. CDR3 nucleotide sequence: TGTGCCAGCAATTACAGGGAAGGTGAAAAACTGTTTTTT.

This chain links TRBV28 with TRBJ2-3; D ambiguous. Germline CDR1 reads MDHEN; CDR2 reads SYDVKM. V was cut by 4 bases and J by 7 bases, with 12 bases left in between. CDR3 length: 13 residues. Here the CDR3 DNA reads TGTGCCAGCAGTTCAGGATCCTTAAATACGCAGTATTTT. The encoded protein is CASSSGSLNTQYF.

Notes on this clone: The same CDR3 is also encoded by other DNA sequences in this sample. The chain recombines TRBV9 with TRBJ1-1; D perhaps matches TRBD1 (5 bases). The CDR3 loop spans 14 amino acids. Trimming cost V 0 bases and J 0 bases, with 6 bases left between them. The V gene's germline CDR1 is SGDLS and CDR2 YYNGEE. For the CDR3, the DNA is TGTGCCAGCAGCGTAGAAGGGGTGAACACTGAAGCTTTCTTT. This sequence encodes CASSVEGVNTEAFF.